These 23 T cell receptor beta chains originate from one sample sequenced in a study of response to subunit inactivated influenza vaccine. TCRdb independently ran MiXCR on the RT-PCR reads; one entry per CDR3 protein. The data show 500,000 or so distinct CDR3 sequences, over 9.5% seen once. The material sequenced was PBMCs from blood, taken more than 35 days after vaccination. The receptors were gathered from a man aged 50 or older who received an inactivated influenza vaccine.

This clonotype was observed at least ten times. The chain employs TRBV5-6 and TRBJ2-7, with D unresolved. Per the germline V gene, CDR1 is SGHDT and CDR2 is YYEEEE. Trimming took off 4 bases at V and 2 bases at J, with 7 bases between the two ends. The CDR3 sequence is 12 residues long. The CDR3, as DNA: TGTGCCAGCAGCGCATCAGCCTACGAGCAGTACTTC. It is translated as CASSASAYEQYF.

This chain joins TRBV2 and TRBJ2-7; D ambiguous. CDR3 length: 13 residues. Trimming removed 4 bases from V and 3 bases from J, with 10 bases in between. The germline gives CDR1 SNHLY, CDR2 FYNNEI. Here the CDR3 DNA reads TGTGCCAGCAGTGGAAGGGCAATCTACGAGCAGTACTTC. Protein product: CASSGRAIYEQYF.

This clonotype was detected a few times. The chain recombines TRBV28 with TRBJ2-2, with 10 bases identical to TRBD2. This CDR3 contains 16 residues. The ends lost 2 bases at V and 5 bases at J; junction bases unmatched: 5. The germline V gene has CDR1 MDHEN and CDR2 SYDVKM. CDR3 sequence: CASSLVLAGGTGELFF. The DNA for the CDR3 is TGTGCCAGCAGTTTAGTATTAGCGGGAGGTACCGGGGAGCTGTTTTTT.

The sample holds a few counts of this clonotype. The chain employs TRBV11-2 and TRBJ2-3; the D is unclear. Germline CDR1 is SGHAT and CDR2 is FQNNGV. Trimming took off 5 bases at V and 0 bases at J, with 6 bases between the two ends. The CDR3 has 13 amino acids. The chain's CDR3 is CASSVYSTDTQYF. DNA for the CDR3: TGTGCCAGCAGCGTCTACAGCACAGATACGCAGTATTTT.

This clonotype was found many times. The chain couples TRBV7-2 to TRBJ1-2, with TRBD1 matching over 7 bases. The CDR3 runs 13 residues. V was clipped by 6 bases and J by 7 bases; unmatched bases: 8. CDR1 and CDR2 from the germline V gene are SGHTA and FQGNSA. The CDR3 DNA reads TGTGCCAGCAGGGCGGGACAGAGGTTTGGCTACACCTTC. Its translation: CASRAGQRFGYTF.

A few counts support this clonotype. The chain joins TRBV24-1 to TRBJ1-1; possibly TRBD1 for D (6 bases). CDR1 and CDR2 from the germline V gene are KGHDR and SFDVKD. The V end lost 2 bases, the J end lost 10 bases, and 16 bases lay between the germline ends. The CDR3 has 14 residues. CDR3 sequence: CATSDSASTRGAFF. CDR3 coding DNA: TGTGCCACCAGTGATTCTGCGTCCACCAGGGGAGCTTTCTTT.

This clonotype was found a few times. The chain combines TRBV20-1 with TRBJ2-1, with 7 bases aligning to TRBD1. V lost 2 bases to trimming and J lost 6 bases; unmatched junction nucleotides: 4. The length of the CDR3 is 13 residues. Germline V gene data show CDR1 as DFQATT and CDR2 as SNEGSKA (reference sequence). The CDR3 is CSARRQGPNEQFF. The CDR3 DNA is TGCAGTGCTAGACGACAGGGTCCCAATGAGCAGTTCTTC.

This clonotype came up a few times. This chain uses TRBV7-2 with TRBJ2-3, with TRBD2 matching 9 bases. The ends lost 5 bases at V and 3 bases at J; junction bases unmatched: 9. The CDR3 loop spans 16 amino acids. The germline V gene encodes CDR1 SGHTA and CDR2 FQGNSA. The CDR3 region is CASSPGRGGRTDTQYF. CDR3 in DNA: TGTGCCAGCAGCCCCGGGCGGGGGGGCCGTACAGATACGCAGTATTTT.

Ten or more counts support this clonotype. The genes are TRBV5-6 and TRBJ1-2, with D perhaps TRBD1 (6 bases). Trimming stripped 3 bases from V and 4 bases from J, with 16 bases between. The CDR3 is 15 residues long. Germline values: CDR1 SGHDT, CDR2 YYEEEE. CDR3 loop: CASSSSGGALYGYTF. Written as DNA, the CDR3 is TGTGCCAGCAGCTCGAGTGGGGGGGCCCTCTATGGCTACACCTTC.

CDR3 sequence reads: CATSPGTLRKKSEQFF. The CDR3 DNA follows: TGTGCCACCAGCCCCGGGACTCTCCGGAAGAAGAGTGAGCAGTTCTTC. The gene calls are TRBV15 and TRBJ2-1; possibly TRBD2 for D (6 bases). There are 16 residues in the CDR3. The V and J ends lost 5 bases and 9 bases respectively, with 23 bases between them. CDR1 and CDR2 (germline): LNHNV, YYDKDF (reference sequence).

Only a few counts were recorded for this clonotype. The rearrangement links TRBV7-9 to TRBJ2-1, with D tentatively TRBD2 (5 bases). V shed 7 bases and J shed 7 bases, with 20 bases lying between them. The CDR3 contains 15 residues. In germline, CDR1 is SEHNR, CDR2 FQNEAQ (reference sequence). The DNA of the CDR3 is TGTGCCAGCACCGAAACCGGGCAGGAGGCGAATGAGCAGTTCTTC. Its translation: CASTETGQEANEQFF.

The sample holds many counts of this clonotype. The rearrangement joins TRBV4-2 to TRBJ2-1; 9 nucleotides align to TRBD2. Trimming took 1 base from V and 1 from J; bases not matched to a gene: 2. This CDR3 comprises 16 residues. The germline V gene has CDR1 LGHNA and CDR2 YNFKEQ. Written as DNA, the CDR3 is TGTGCCAGCAGCCAAGGAGCGGGGGGTTCCTACAATGAGCAGTTCTTC. Translated: CASSQGAGGSYNEQFF.

On this clonotype itself: A junction boundary mismatches the germline segment, possibly from a read error. The J gene is TRBJ1-2, the V gene TRBV11-1; D gene ambiguous. This CDR3 has 13 residues. Looked up from germline, CDR1 is SGHAT and CDR2 is FQDESV (reference sequence). The CDR3 DNA is TGTGCCAGCAGCCTTTTAGACACTCGGATACACAACTTC. This encodes CASSLLDTRIHNF.

This clonotype was observed at least ten times. The chain combines TRBV29-1 with TRBJ2-1; the D is unclear. Germline assignment: CDR1 SQVTM and CDR2 ANQGSEA. The length of the CDR3 is 16 residues. Trimming removed 7 bases at V and 2 bases at J, with 21 bases between. This CDR3 reads CSAPMSQRKTYNEQFF. The DNA of the CDR3 is TGCAGCGCCCCGATGAGCCAGCGTAAAACCTACAATGAGCAGTTCTTC.

The chain joins TRBV27 to TRBJ1-6; D is ambiguous. With 1 base removed from V and 10 bases from J, the gap between germline ends came to 8 bases. This CDR3 is 13 amino acids long. Per germline, CDR1 MNHEY and CDR2 SMNVEV (reference sequence). The CDR3 protein is CASSLFGESPLHF. CDR3 nucleotide sequence: TGTGCCAGCAGTTTATTTGGGGAATCACCCCTCCACTTT.

This clonotype was seen once. This sequence may be a read error, since a much larger clone differs from it by one base. The V gene is TRBV4-1, the J gene TRBJ2-7; D not certain. Germline CDR1 is MGHRA and CDR2 is YSYEKL. The CDR3 has 12 residues. With 4 bases removed from V and 6 bases from J, the gap between germline ends came to 10 bases. DNA of the CDR3: TGCGCCAGCAGCCCGAAGCCGGGCGAGCAGTACTTC. This encodes CASSPKPGEQYF.

This clonotype has more than one count but fewer than ten. This chain joins TRBV3-1 and TRBJ2-5, with TRBD2 identical over 8 bases. In germline, CDR1 is LGHDT, CDR2 YNNKEL (reference sequence). V lost 4 bases and J lost 5; bases outside the gene matches: 9. CDR3 length: 15 residues. The CDR3 reads CASSLLSGSGETQYF. The DNA for the CDR3 is TGTGCCAGCAGCCTTCTAAGCGGGAGTGGGGAGACCCAGTACTTC.

The V and J genes are TRBV6-2 or TRBV6-3 and TRBJ2-6, with 9 positions matching TRBD1. J lost 0 bases, V lost 8 bases, and 11 bases had no gene match. The germline V gene has CDR1 MNHEY and CDR2 SVGEGT. There are 18 residues in the CDR3. CDR3 sequence (DNA): TGTGCCAGCGAGATGGGACAGGGAGCTTACTCTGGGGCCAACGTCCTGACTTTC. The encoded protein is CASEMGQGAYSGANVLTF.

The J gene is TRBJ2-1, the V gene TRBV20-1; D gene uncertain. Trimming took off 0 bases at V and 0 bases at J, with 9 bases between the two ends. The germline gives CDR1 DFQATT, CDR2 SNEGSKA (reference sequence). The CDR3 consists of 15 residues. This chain's CDR3 is CSARELYSSYNEQFF. For the CDR3, the DNA is TGCAGTGCTAGAGAGCTGTACAGCTCCTACAATGAGCAGTTCTTC.

There are many counts of this clonotype. The V and J genes are TRBV29-1 and TRBJ2-1; 11 nucleotides match TRBD2. The V segment lost 3 bases and the J segment 8 bases; nucleotides outside the gene matches: 9. Germline V CDR1 and CDR2: SQVTM, ANQGSEA. This CDR3 comprises 15 residues. Here the CDR3 reads CSVETGTSGSYEQFF. In DNA, the CDR3 is TGCAGCGTTGAGACCGGGACTAGCGGAAGCTATGAGCAGTTCTTC.

This clonotype was seen repeatedly, ten times or more. This chain connects TRBV7-9 to TRBJ2-7, with D tentatively TRBD2 (5 bases). This CDR3 is 13 amino acids long. The germline V gene encodes CDR1 SEHNR and CDR2 FQNEAQ (reference sequence). V was pared by 3 bases and J by 5 bases, with 11 bases between. In DNA form, the CDR3 reads TGTGCCAGCAGCTTCCCAGGAGGCAACGAGCAGTACTTC. Its protein is CASSFPGGNEQYF. The full variable domain, in which reference TRBV7-9 and TRBJ2-7 provide the parts outside the CDR3, is DTGVSQNPRHKITKRGQNVTFRCDPISEHNRLYWYRQTLGQGPEFLTYFQNEAQLEKSRLLSDRFSAERPKGSFSTLEIQRTEQGDSAMYLCASSFPGGNEQYFGPGTRLTVT.

This clonotype has just a few counts. The V and J genes are TRBV4-2 and TRBJ1-2; 8 bases fit TRBD1. Germline CDR1 LGHNA, CDR2 YNFKEQ. J gave up 7 bases and V 4 bases, and 5 bases lay outside the gene matches. The CDR3 spans 13 residues. The CDR3 region is CASSRDRGPGYTF. The DNA for the CDR3 is TGTGCCAGCAGCCGAGACAGGGGCCCTGGCTACACCTTC.

The gene calls are TRBV19 and TRBJ2-7, with 9 positions matching TRBD1. This CDR3 has 15 amino acids. With 1 base clipped from V and 3 bases from J, the junction kept 4 bases outside the gene matches. Germline loops: CDR1 LNHDA, CDR2 SQIVND (reference sequence). CDR3 protein: CASSIVGQGSYEQYF. DNA for the CDR3: TGTGCCAGTAGTATAGTTGGACAGGGGAGCTACGAGCAGTACTTC.